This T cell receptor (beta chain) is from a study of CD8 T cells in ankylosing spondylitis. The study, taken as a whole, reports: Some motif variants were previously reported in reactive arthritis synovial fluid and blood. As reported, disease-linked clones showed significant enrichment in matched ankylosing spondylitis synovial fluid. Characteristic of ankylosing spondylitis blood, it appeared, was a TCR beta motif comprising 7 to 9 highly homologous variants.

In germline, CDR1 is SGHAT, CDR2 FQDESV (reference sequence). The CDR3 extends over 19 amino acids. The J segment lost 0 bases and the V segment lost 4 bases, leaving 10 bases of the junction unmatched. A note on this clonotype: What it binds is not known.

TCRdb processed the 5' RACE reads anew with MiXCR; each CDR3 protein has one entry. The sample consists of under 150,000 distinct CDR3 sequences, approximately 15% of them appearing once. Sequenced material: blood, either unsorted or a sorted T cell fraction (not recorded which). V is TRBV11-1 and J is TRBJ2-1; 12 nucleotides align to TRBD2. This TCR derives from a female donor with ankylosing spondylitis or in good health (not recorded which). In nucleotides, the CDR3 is TGTGCCAGCAGCTCTTGGGGACTAGCGGGCCGGAGCTCCTACAATGAGCAGTTCTTC. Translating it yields CASSSWGLAGRSSYNEQFF. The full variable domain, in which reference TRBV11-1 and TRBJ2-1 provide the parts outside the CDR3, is EAEVAQSPRYKITEKSQAVAFWCDPISGHATLYWYRQILGQGPELLVQFQDESVVDDSQLPKDRFSAERLKGVDSTLKIQPAELGDSAMYLCASSSWGLAGRSSYNEQFFGPGTRLTVL.